The rows below give T cell receptor beta chains drawn from one sample of a study of vaccination effects on CD4 cells after COVID-19. Which antigens these TCRs recognize remains unknown. Sequencing used immunoSEQ multiplex PCR; TCRdb keeps in-frame clones, though not all of them. Here the sample spans 64,000 or so clones, about 78% being singletons. Sequenced material: CD4+ T cells from PBMCs cultured with HCoV-OC43 spike peptides, taken after COVID-19 vaccination. These receptors all come from a human donor who received a COVID-19 vaccine. The CDR3 runs from the conserved cysteine through the conserved F or W. A D gene is named only where the DNA matches it firmly. Rows may omit the clone size; those that give it use once, few, many or a size class.

V: TRBV2; size: NA; J: TRBJ1-2; D: TRBD1; DNA: TGTGCCAGCAGTGAAGCCGGACAGGGGGGAGTCTATGGCTACACCTTC; CDR3: CASSEAGQGGVYGYTF
V: TRBV21-1; size: NA; J: TRBJ2-4; D: NA; DNA: TGTGCCAGCAGCAAAGGACTAGCGGGGGGGCGGGGCAAAAACATTCAGTACTTC; CDR3: CASSKGLAGGRGKNIQYF
V: TRBV28; size: NA; J: TRBJ1-1; D: TRBD1; DNA: TGTGCCAGCAGTCCAGGACAGGGGGGTCGAACTGAAGCTTTCTTT; CDR3: CASSPGQGGRTEAFF
V: TRBV5-1; size: few; J: TRBJ2-2; D: TRBD1; DNA: TGCGCCAGTTCAGGGGGCCGGAACACCGGGGAGCTGTTTTTT; CDR3: CASSGGRNTGELFF
V: TRBV28; size: NA; J: TRBJ2-5; D: NA; DNA: TGTGCCAGCAGTTTAACGGCGGCTGAGACCCAGTACTTC; CDR3: CASSLTAAETQYF
V: TRBV24-1; size: few; J: TRBJ1-3; D: NA; DNA: TGTGCCACCAGTGGCGACAGGGGAAACACCATATATTTT; CDR3: CATSGDRGNTIYF
V: TRBV6-2/TRBV6-3; size: NA; J: TRBJ1-2; D: NA; DNA: TGTGCCAGCAGTGGCCAGGGACACGAACCTAACTATGGCTACACCTTC; CDR3: CASSGQGHEPNYGYTF
V: TRBV6-6; size: NA; J: TRBJ2-3; D: NA; DNA: TGTGCCAGCAGTTACGCAGAGGGCGGGACAGATACGCAGTATTTT; CDR3: CASSYAEGGTDTQYF
V: TRBV6-6; size: NA; J: TRBJ1-1; D: NA; DNA: TGTGCCAGCAGTCCCCTAAGGACTGAAGCTTTCTTT; CDR3: CASSPLRTEAFF
V: TRBV30; size: NA; J: TRBJ1-2; D: NA; DNA: TGTGCCTGGAGTGGCCTAAGTCGGCCCAACTATGGCTACACCTTC; CDR3: CAWSGLSRPNYGYTF
V: TRBV5-1; size: NA; J: TRBJ2-1; D: NA; DNA: TGCGCCAGCATACAGGGCCCCCCCGGCAATGAGCAGTTCTTC; CDR3: CASIQGPPGNEQFF
V: TRBV2; size: NA; J: TRBJ1-2; D: NA; DNA: TGTGCCAGCAGCCTGATACAGGGCTATGGCTACACCTTC; CDR3: CASSLIQGYGYTF
V: TRBV18; size: NA; J: TRBJ1-2; D: NA; DNA: TGTGCCAGCTCACCAGGGGGAAATGGCTACACCTTC; CDR3: CASSPGGNGYTF